The present T cell receptor (beta chain) was sequenced within a study of shared clonotypes between healthy human individuals. A CD45RA+ naive subset and a CD45RA-negative memory subset were split from CD4+ cells. The study, taken as a whole, reports: Around 4.7% was the fraction of naive CD4 clonotypes found shared across a few donors. Sampling covered blood only; tissue repertoires likely differ.

The V end lost 5 bases, the J end lost 11 bases, and 22 bases lay between the germline ends. Per the germline V gene, CDR1 is MNHNS and CDR2 is SASEGT. There are 15 residues in the CDR3. The protocol was immunoSEQ multiplex PCR, while the TCRdb copy is restricted to in-frame clones and leaves out a portion. The sample lists about 980,000 clones; 60% to 85% were seen once. This clone was detected a few times. Antigen: not known. The sequence came from a man younger than 30 in good health. Input material: memory CD4+ T cells sorted from blood. Subset in this sample: CD45RA-negative fraction. This chain joins TRBV6-1 and TRBJ1-5, with a weak D call TRBD1 (6 bases). CDR3 amino acids: CASSPRGGPGEAQHF. In nucleotides, the CDR3 is TGTGCCAGCAGTCCCCGGGGGGGGCCCGGGGAGGCCCAGCATTTT.